Each of the 8 T cell receptor beta chains below was sequenced from the same sample in a study of PD-L1 blockade in urothelial cancer. Time point defined: pretreatment peripheral blood. Sequenced by immunoSEQ multiplex PCR; TCRdb stores in-frame clones only, minus some. The data hold over 35,000 clones, with 70% to 90% observed a single time. This specimen consisted of PBMCs, obtained around atezolizumab (anti-PD-L1) treatment. The source of these receptors is an elderly man with urothelial cancer.

The V call is TRBV7-9, the J call TRBJ1-2; TRBD1 might be the D (6 bases). This CDR3 has 15 amino acids. The germline gives CDR1 SEHNR, CDR2 FQNEAQ (reference sequence). Between the trimmed V and J ends, which lost 4 bases and 8 bases, there was a span of 20 bases. This CDR3 is CASSSTGQGLRGYTF. In DNA form, the CDR3 reads TGTGCCAGCAGCTCTACTGGGCAGGGGTTGCGCGGCTACACCTTC.

This chain links TRBV19 with TRBJ2-3, with TRBD1 matching 11 bases. CDR1 LNHDA and CDR2 SQIVND come from the germline V gene (reference sequence). CDR3 length: 14 residues. Trimming removed 11 bases from V and 2 bases from J; junction bases left unmatched: 6. CDR3 in amino acids: CAVSDRGLTDTQYF. As DNA, the CDR3 is TGTGCCGTATCGGACAGGGGGCTCACAGATACGCAGTATTTT. Combining the CDR3 with reference TRBV19 and TRBJ2-3 gives the whole variable domain DGGITQSPKYLFRKEGQNVTLSCEQNLNHDAMYWYRQDPGQGLRLIYYSQIVNDFQKGDIAEGYSVSREKKESFPLTVTSAQKNPTAFYLCAVSDRGLTDTQYFGPGTRLTVL.

This chain connects TRBV11-2 to TRBJ2-1; possibly TRBD2 for D (5 bases). Per germline, CDR1 SGHAT and CDR2 FQNNGV. Trimming cost V 5 bases and J 6 bases, with 17 bases left between them. The CDR3 extends over 15 amino acids. The CDR3 sequence: CASSTTDSRSNEQFF. For the CDR3, the DNA is TGTGCCAGCAGCACCACGGACTCGAGGAGCAATGAGCAGTTCTTC.

The CDR3 region is CASSERGGRGSGELFF. The CDR3 nucleotides are TGTGCCAGCAGTGAAAGGGGGGGCCGGGGTTCCGGGGAGCTGTTTTTT. The chain links TRBV2 to TRBJ2-2; weak D call: TRBD2 (7 bases). There are 16 residues in the CDR3. The V gene lost 2 bases and the J gene lost 6 bases, with 16 bases spanning the gap. Per the germline V gene, CDR1 is SNHLY and CDR2 is FYNNEI.

The chain is built from TRBV6-1 and TRBJ1-2, with D possibly being TRBD1 (5 bases). V dropped 4 bases and J dropped 2 bases, with 8 bases sitting between them. The CDR3 is made up of 13 amino acids. Germline CDR1 reads MNHNS; CDR2 reads SASEGT. The CDR3 region is CASSARQNYGYTF. CDR3 bases: TGTGCCAGCAGTGCTCGACAGAACTATGGCTACACCTTC.

V is TRBV9 and J is TRBJ2-7; 7 bases fit TRBD2. Trimming removed 2 bases from V and 2 bases from J; junction bases left unmatched: 7. Germline V gene data show CDR1 as SGDLS and CDR2 as YYNGEE. The CDR3 runs to 15 residues. CDR3 protein: CASSVRIGTTYEQYF. The CDR3 DNA follows: TGTGCCAGCAGCGTCCGTATCGGGACTACCTACGAGCAGTACTTC.

V gene TRBV7-9 combines with J gene TRBJ2-3; TRBD2 aligns across 12 bases. The trim removed 3 bases at V and 2 bases at J, leaving 3 bases unmatched. CDR1 and CDR2 (germline): SEHNR, FQNEAQ (reference sequence). The CDR3 has 16 amino acids. The CDR3 DNA sequence: TGTGCCAGCAGCTTCGGACTAGCGGGAAACACAGATACGCAGTATTTT. As protein: CASSFGLAGNTDTQYF.

The V call is TRBV7-2, the J call TRBJ1-5, with TRBD1 matching 7 bases. Looked up from germline, CDR1 is SGHTA and CDR2 is FQGNSA. The length of the CDR3 is 15 residues. V dropped 3 bases and J dropped 4; count of bases not matched to a gene: 6. CDR3 loop: CASSFSSGGNQPQHF. The CDR3 nucleotides are TGTGCCAGCAGCTTTTCATCAGGGGGTAATCAGCCCCAGCATTTT. Full variable domain (remainder filled in from reference TRBV7-2 and TRBJ1-5): GAGVSQSPSNKVTEKGKDVELRCDPISGHTALYWYRQSLGQGLEFLIYFQGNSAPDKSGLPSDRFSAERTGGSVSTLTIQRTQQEDSAVYLCASSFSSGGNQPQHFGDGTRLSIL.